These T cell receptor beta chains were read from a single sample in a study of shared clonotypes between healthy human individuals. The repertoire was sequenced with immunoSEQ multiplex PCR; TCRdb's copy has only in-frame clones and lacks some. Here the sample spans some 980,000 clones, 60% to 85% being singletons. The sample taken for sequencing was memory CD4+ T cells sorted from blood. The receptors originated from a man between 18 and 29 years old in good health. Each CDR3 is given with its conserved first and last residue. The D gene is left open where the match is weak. Only part of the rows carry a size: once, few, many, or a class if the clone is expanded.

size,D,J,V,DNA,CDR3
.,.,TRBJ2-2,TRBV4-1,TGCGCCAGCAGCCAAGGTTGGCAGGGGCGAATTTTAGGGGAGCTGTTTTTT,CASSQGWQGRILGELFF
.,.,TRBJ1-1,TRBV5-4,TGTGCCAGCAGCCCGGAGACAGGAGTGAACACTGAAGCTTTCTTT,CASSPETGVNTEAFF
many,TRBD1,TRBJ1-6,TRBV30,TGTGCCTGGAGTGTAGACAGGGGATCACCCCTCCACTTT,CAWSVDRGSPLHF
once,.,TRBJ1-4,TRBV18,TGTGCCAGCTCAACGAACCAGGGAACTAATGAAAAACTGTTTTTT,CASSTNQGTNEKLFF
.,TRBD2,TRBJ2-7,TRBV4-3,TGCGCCAGCAGCCAAGATACCCTAGCGGTACGGGACTTC,CASSQDTLAVRDF
.,.,TRBJ1-5,TRBV28,TGTGCCAGCAGTGGCGAAGTCGGGGGCAAAAATCAGCCCCAGCATTTT,CASSGEVGGKNQPQHF
.,.,TRBJ1-6,TRBV6-1,TGTGCCAGCGGGGGGAGTACTTCACCCCTCCACTTT,CASGGSTSPLHF
few,TRBD1,TRBJ2-7,TRBV29-1,TGCAGCGCAGAGGGGGACAGGGGGATTGGCGAGCAGTACTTC,CSAEGDRGIGEQYF
.,.,TRBJ2-7,TRBV15,TGTGCCACCAGCAGAGAGATCCACACCCCCTACGAGCAGTACTTC,CATSREIHTPYEQYF
.,.,TRBJ1-1,TRBV5-1,TGCGCCAGCAGCTTGGCCATGGGCACTGAAGCTTTCTTT,CASSLAMGTEAFF
.,.,TRBJ1-2,TRBV6-5,TGTGCCACCTGGAGGGGGGGGTATGGCTACACCTTC,CATWRGGYGYTF
few,.,TRBJ1-6,TRBV19,TGTGCCAGTAGTATCGGGGCAGGAATGGCACCCCTCCACTTT,CASSIGAGMAPLHF
.,.,TRBJ2-2,TRBV11-3,TGTGCCAGCAGCTTAGATCGCTCTAGCGGGGAGCTGTTTTTT,CASSLDRSSGELFF
.,TRBD1,TRBJ2-4,TRBV28,TGTGCCAGCAGTGTCCCCGGGACAGGGAAAAACATTCAGTACTTC,CASSVPGTGKNIQYF
.,.,TRBJ2-3,TRBV10-1,TGCGCCAGCAGTGAGGTCCTTGGGTCAGATACGCAGTATTTT,CASSEVLGSDTQYF
few,TRBD1,TRBJ1-1,TRBV4-1,TGCGCCAGCAGCCAGAGGGACAGGGTCCCTTTCTTT,CASSQRDRVPFF
.,.,TRBJ1-2,TRBV10-2,TGCGCCAGCAGTCTTGGACAGAACTATGGCTACACCTTC,CASSLGQNYGYTF
.,.,TRBJ1-3,TRBV6-4,TGTGCCAGCAGTGCGGAATGGGGTGGAAACACCATATATTTT,CASSAEWGGNTIYF
.,TRBD2,TRBJ2-1,TRBV28,TGTGCCGGCTCTGGGGGAGGGCCCAGCAATGAGCAGTTCTTC,CAGSGGGPSNEQFF
.,.,TRBJ1-3,TRBV18,TGTGCCAGCTCACCACGGGACTTCCCGAGCTCTGGAAACACCATATATTTT,CASSPRDFPSSGNTIYF
few,.,TRBJ1-3,TRBV6-1,TGTGCCAGCAGTGATCATCCAGGCTTCTCTGGAAACACCATATATTTT,CASSDHPGFSGNTIYF
.,.,TRBJ2-6,TRBV18,TGTGCCAGCTCTTCGGCGTGGGGGGCCAACGTCCTGACTTTC,CASSSAWGANVLTF
.,.,TRBJ1-3,TRBV10-1,TGCGCCAGCACAATGACAGGTAGTGGATACACCATATATTTT,CASTMTGSGYTIYF
.,.,TRBJ2-3,TRBV27,TGTGCCAGCACAGGGGTCATGGGGGGCACAGATACGCAGTATTTT,CASTGVMGGTDTQYF
once,.,TRBJ1-4,TRBV6-6,TGTGCCAGCACGGCAGGTTTTAATGAAAAACTGTTTTTT,CASTAGFNEKLFF
.,TRBD2,TRBJ2-5,TRBV27,TGTGCCAGCAAAACCAGCAGCGGGGGGGCCCAAGAGACCCAGTACTTC,CASKTSSGGAQETQYF
.,.,TRBJ2-1,TRBV18,TGTGCCAGCTCACCAGTCGCCAGCTCCTACAATGAGCAGTTCTTC,CASSPVASSYNEQFF
once,TRBD2,TRBJ2-3,TRBV13,TGTGCCAGCAGCGATTTAGCGGGAGATACGCAGTATTTT,CASSDLAGDTQYF
.,TRBD2,TRBJ2-3,TRBV11-2,TGTGCCAGCAGCCTTGGGGCCAGCGGGGGGGTAGCAGATACGCAGTATTTT,CASSLGASGGVADTQYF
.,TRBD1,TRBJ2-7,TRBV7-2,TGTGCCAGCAGCCATGGGACAGGAAGTTCCTACGAGCAGTACTTC,CASSHGTGSSYEQYF
.,.,TRBJ2-1,TRBV18,TGTGCCAGCTCACGGGCAACGAGGGTATTGGATTACAATGAGCAGTTCTTC,CASSRATRVLDYNEQFF
.,.,TRBJ2-7,TRBV5-4,TGTGCCAGCAGTTTCGCCGGGCGGGGAGACTCCTACGAGCAGTACTTC,CASSFAGRGDSYEQYF
.,.,TRBJ1-2,TRBV7-2,TGTGCCAGCAGCTTAGGCCAGGCGTTATATGGCTACACCTTC,CASSLGQALYGYTF
.,.,TRBJ2-1,TRBV5-4,TGTGCCAGCAGCTTGGCCCAGAAGACCTACAATGAGCAGTTCTTC,CASSLAQKTYNEQFF
few,.,TRBJ2-2,TRBV14,TGTGCCAGCAGCCAAGAGGATATATACTTGACGGGGGAGCTGTTTTTT,CASSQEDIYLTGELFF
many,TRBD1,TRBJ2-3,TRBV7-2,TGTGCCAGCAGCAGGGCACAGGGGTATAGAGATACGCAGTATTTT,CASSRAQGYRDTQYF
.,.,TRBJ2-3,TRBV2,TGTGCCAGCAGTGAAGCAAGACCGCCAGATACGCAGTATTTT,CASSEARPPDTQYF
.,.,TRBJ1-2,TRBV27,TGTGCCAGCAGTTTAAAGGGACCGACGGGGACGGTGTATGGCTACACCTTC,CASSLKGPTGTVYGYTF
.,.,TRBJ2-2,TRBV5-1,TGCGCCAGCAGCCTATCCGACACCGGGGAGCTGTTTTTT,CASSLSDTGELFF
.,.,TRBJ1-2,TRBV5-1,TGCGCCAGCAGTCCCGGACAAGGGACCTCTGGCTACACCTTC,CASSPGQGTSGYTF
.,.,TRBJ2-7,TRBV30,TGTGCCTGGAAATCTCGGGGATCCTACGAGCAGTACTTC,CAWKSRGSYEQYF
.,.,TRBJ2-7,TRBV29-1,TGCAGCGCCTCGGACGGCACCTACGAGCAGTACTTC,CSASDGTYEQYF
.,.,TRBJ2-7,TRBV5-1,TGCGCCAGCAGCTTGGTGGACAGTCCCTACGAGCAGTACTTC,CASSLVDSPYEQYF
.,.,TRBJ2-7,TRBV4-1,TGCGCCAGCAGCCAAAGAACAGGGGAGGTCGAGCAGTACTTC,CASSQRTGEVEQYF
.,.,TRBJ2-5,TRBV4-3,TGCGCCAGCAGCCAAGGCAGGTTTACTCAAGAGACCCAGTACTTC,CASSQGRFTQETQYF
.,TRBD2,TRBJ2-7,TRBV5-8,TGTGCCAGCAGCCCATGGGGACTAGCGACCTCCTACGAGCAGTACTTC,CASSPWGLATSYEQYF
.,.,TRBJ1-4,TRBV6-1,TGTGCCAGCAGTACTCAGGACAGTTCTAATGAAAAACTGTTTTTT,CASSTQDSSNEKLFF
.,.,TRBJ2-1,TRBV29-1,TGCAGCGTTGATAGGGCTGAGCAGTTCTTC,CSVDRAEQFF
.,TRBD1,TRBJ2-2,TRBV7-9,TGTGCCAGCAGCCTGACAGGGGGCACCGGGGAGCTGTTTTTT,CASSLTGGTGELFF
.,TRBD2,TRBJ2-3,TRBV6-6,TGTGCCAGCAGGGGGGGGTTGTCAAGCACAGATACGCAGTATTTT,CASRGGLSSTDTQYF
few,TRBD1,TRBJ2-1,TRBV7-2,TGTGCCAGCAGCTTAGCAGGGGGCGACTACAATGAGCAGTTCTTC,CASSLAGGDYNEQFF
few,TRBD1,TRBJ1-2,TRBV19,TGTGCCAGTAGTATTGGGGACAGGATCTATGGCTACACCTTC,CASSIGDRIYGYTF
.,.,TRBJ2-5,TRBV25-1,TGTGCCAGCAGTGCAGGGATGGAGACCCAGTACTTC,CASSAGMETQYF
once,.,TRBJ2-1,TRBV18,TGTGCCAGCTCACTGATTCGCCGAGACCGGTCCAATGAGCAGTTCTTC,CASSLIRRDRSNEQFF
.,TRBD1,TRBJ1-6,TRBV5-1,TGCGCCAGCAGCTTGGCGGGACAGGGCAGCAATTCACCCCTCCACTTT,CASSLAGQGSNSPLHF